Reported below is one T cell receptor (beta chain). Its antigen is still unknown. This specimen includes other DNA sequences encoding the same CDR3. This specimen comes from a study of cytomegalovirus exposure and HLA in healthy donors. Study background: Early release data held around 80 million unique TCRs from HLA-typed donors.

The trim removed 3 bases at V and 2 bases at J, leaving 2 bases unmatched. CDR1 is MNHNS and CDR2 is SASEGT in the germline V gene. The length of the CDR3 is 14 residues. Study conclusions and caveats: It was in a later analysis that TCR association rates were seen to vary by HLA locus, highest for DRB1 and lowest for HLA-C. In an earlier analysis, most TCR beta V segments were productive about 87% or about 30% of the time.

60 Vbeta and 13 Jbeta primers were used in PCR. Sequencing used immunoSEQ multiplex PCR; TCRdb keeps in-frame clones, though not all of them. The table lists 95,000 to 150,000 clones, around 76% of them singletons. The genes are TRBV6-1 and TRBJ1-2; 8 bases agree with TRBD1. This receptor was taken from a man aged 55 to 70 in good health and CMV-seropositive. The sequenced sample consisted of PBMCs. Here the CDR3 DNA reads TGTGCCAGCAGTGAGCAGGGGGCCAACTATGGCTACACCTTC. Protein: CASSEQGANYGYTF.